This TCR beta chain was retrieved from a study of CD8 T cells in Susac syndrome. FACS enriched CD8+ TEMRA cells, while bulk CD8+ and CD4+ were negatively isolated. Reverse transcription of roughly 0.5 to 1 ug RNA was carried out with random hexamers. Amplification of TCR beta CDR3 used immunoSEQ multiplex PCR across 54 Vbeta and 13 Jbeta. TCRdb re-analysed the immunoSEQ multiplex PCR reads in MiXCR, keeping a single row per CDR3 protein. This sample yields tens of thousands of distinct CDR3 sequences, of which approximately 96% are seen a single time; more than 0.55% belongs to the top ten. The CDR3 consists of 15 residues. The V segment lost 5 bases and the J segment 7 bases; nucleotides outside the gene matches: 6.

The V gene is TRBV12-3 or TRBV12-4, the J gene TRBJ1-6; TRBD1 matches 9 bases. The sample comprised CD8+ T cells from PBMCs. This TCR came from a human donor with Susac syndrome. Here the CDR3 reads CASSPDRGGNSPLHF. DNA for the CDR3: TGTGCCAGCAGTCCGGACAGGGGTGGAAATTCACCCCTCCACTTT.